This is a list of T cell receptor beta chains from one sample in a study of blood T cell repertoires in COVID-19. TCRdb keeps only in-frame clones here, not all; method: immunoSEQ multiplex PCR. The table records 150,000 to 200,000 clones, more than 75% of them present only once. The material sequenced was peripheral blood. These receptors all stem from a man between 18 and 35 years old with COVID-19, enrolled during active disease. CDR3s include the opening cysteine and the closing phenylalanine or tryptophan. Each record gives: V gene, J gene, CDR3 length, D gene, clone size, CDR3 DNA, CDR3 protein. D genes are given only for firm matches. Some rows have no size entry. The others give once, few or many, or a class for an expanded clone.

V: TRBV24-1; J: TRBJ2-1; length: 18; D: NA; size: NA; DNA: TGTGCCACCAGTGATTTATACCGCGCGGGGTTGGAATACAATGAGCAGTTCTTC; CDR3: CATSDLYRAGLEYNEQFF
V: TRBV7-9; J: TRBJ2-7; length: 16; D: TRBD1; size: NA; DNA: TGTGCCAGCAGCCCAAGACATGGGACAGGGACCTACGAGCAGTACTTC; CDR3: CASSPRHGTGTYEQYF
V: TRBV3-1/TRBV3-2; J: TRBJ1-2; length: 14; D: TRBD1; size: NA; DNA: TGTGCCAGCAGCCAAGGACAGGGGGCGGGAGGCTACACCTTC; CDR3: CASSQGQGAGGYTF
V: TRBV25-1; J: TRBJ1-5; length: 15; D: NA; size: few; DNA: TGTGCCAGCAGTGAACAGGGTCGGAGCAATCAGCCCCAGCATTTT; CDR3: CASSEQGRSNQPQHF
V: TRBV21-1; J: TRBJ2-2; length: 18; D: NA; size: once; DNA: TGTGCCAGCAGCAAATGGGGTAGCGGGAGGGCCGACCCCGGGGAGCTGTTTTTT; CDR3: CASSKWGSGRADPGELFF
V: TRBV11-3; J: TRBJ2-2; length: 14; D: NA; size: NA; DNA: TGTGCCAGCAGCCCTGGACTGCACACCGGGGAGCTGTTTTTT; CDR3: CASSPGLHTGELFF
V: TRBV27; J: TRBJ2-1; length: 11; D: NA; size: NA; DNA: TGTGCCAGCACTCAGGGCAATGAGCAGTTCTTC; CDR3: CASTQGNEQFF
V: TRBV9; J: TRBJ2-1; length: 16; D: NA; size: NA; DNA: TGTGCCAGCAGCGTAGAATCGTCCTTACTCCACAATGAGCAGTTCTTC; CDR3: CASSVESSLLHNEQFF
V: TRBV29-1; J: TRBJ2-1; length: 14; D: TRBD2; size: NA; DNA: TGCAGCGTTGCCGGGACTAGCGGGAGAAATGAGCAGTTCTTC; CDR3: CSVAGTSGRNEQFF
V: TRBV9; J: TRBJ2-7; length: 13; D: NA; size: NA; DNA: TGTGCCAGCAGCTCACTGGACAGCTACGAGCAGTACTTC; CDR3: CASSSLDSYEQYF
V: TRBV7-9; J: TRBJ2-3; length: 15; D: TRBD1; size: NA; DNA: TGTGCCACCCCCCCAGGGGGCCTAAGCACAGATACGCAGTATTTT; CDR3: CATPPGGLSTDTQYF
V: TRBV28; J: TRBJ1-1; length: 14; D: NA; size: NA; DNA: TGTGCCACAAGGGGGATAGGATCTAGCACTGAAGCTTTCTTT; CDR3: CATRGIGSSTEAFF